The entry that follows covers one T cell receptor beta chain sequence. The data belong to a study of blood T cell repertoires in COVID-19. Study-level information: The United States, Italy and Spain were the sources of the acute and convalescent COVID-19 samples. Nucleic acid was either cDNA or gDNA, and it came from T cells, B-cell-depleted T cells, or PBMCs.

TCRdb keeps only in-frame clones here, not all; method: immunoSEQ multiplex PCR. The sample lists about 360,000 clones, about 83% occurring once. CDR1 is LGHDT and CDR2 is YNNKEL in the germline V gene (reference sequence). The CDR3 runs to 12 residues. Trimming left V 1 base short and J 5 bases short, with 6 bases between. This chain links TRBV3-1 (or the pseudogene TRBV3-2) with TRBJ2-7; D remains unclear. The TCR sequence derives from a man aged 25-45 years with active or convalescent COVID-19. The sequencing sample was made of peripheral blood. In nucleotides, the CDR3 is TGTGCCAGCAGCCAAGTCCTTGACGAGCAGTACTTC. Translating it yields CASSQVLDEQYF.